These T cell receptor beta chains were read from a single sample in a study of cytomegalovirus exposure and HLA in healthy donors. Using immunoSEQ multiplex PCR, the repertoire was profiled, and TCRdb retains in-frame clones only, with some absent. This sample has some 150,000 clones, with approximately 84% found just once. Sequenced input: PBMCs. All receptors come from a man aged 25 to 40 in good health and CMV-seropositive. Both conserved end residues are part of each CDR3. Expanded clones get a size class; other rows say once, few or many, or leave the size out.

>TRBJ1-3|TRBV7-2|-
CASSFHRSSGNTIYF
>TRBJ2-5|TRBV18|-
CASSPPNGQETQYF
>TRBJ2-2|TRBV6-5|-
CASSLNTGELFF
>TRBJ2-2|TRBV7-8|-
CASSKSGGNTGELFF
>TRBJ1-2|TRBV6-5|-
CASSSGFGYTF
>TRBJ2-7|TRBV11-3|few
CASSLASQGYEQYF
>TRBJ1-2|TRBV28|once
CASSPPSTGEYGYTF
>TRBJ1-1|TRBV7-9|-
CASSEQSFGTEAFF
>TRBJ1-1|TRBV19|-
CASSPRTGQNTEAFF
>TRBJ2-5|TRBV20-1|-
CSARAQETQYF
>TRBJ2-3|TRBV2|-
CASSQTSGDTQYF
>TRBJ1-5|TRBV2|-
CASSGDILSNQPQHF
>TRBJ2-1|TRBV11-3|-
CASSYSWDSGSNEQFF
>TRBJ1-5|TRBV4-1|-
CASSQEGRYSNQPQHF
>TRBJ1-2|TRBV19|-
CASSFLQAYGNDYGYTF
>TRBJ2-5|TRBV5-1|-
CASSLDSGSRETQYF
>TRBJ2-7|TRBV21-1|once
CASSKRPLHTNRGRYEQYF
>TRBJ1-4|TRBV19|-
CASSLNSEKLFF
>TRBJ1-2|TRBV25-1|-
CASSSPGTGLYGYTF
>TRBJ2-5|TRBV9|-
CASSGGQSGEQYF
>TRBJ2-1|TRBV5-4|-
CASSFLAGGQGNEQFF
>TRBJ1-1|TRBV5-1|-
CASSLQGDRTEAFF
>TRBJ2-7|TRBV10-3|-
CAISEGGPPYEQYF
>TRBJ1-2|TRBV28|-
CASRQTGYGYTF
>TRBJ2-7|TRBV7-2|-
CASSRARPGQGYYEQYF
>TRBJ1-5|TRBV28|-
CASSSDRESNQPQHF
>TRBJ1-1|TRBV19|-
CASRWDKNTEAFF
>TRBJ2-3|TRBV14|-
CASSGSRGVQEDTQYF
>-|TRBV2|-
CASRGDRPYEQYF
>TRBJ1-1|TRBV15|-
CATSRPTTGRTEAFF
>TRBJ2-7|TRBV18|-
CASSPPGQSSYEQYF
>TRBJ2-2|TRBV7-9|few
CASSFSNTGELFF
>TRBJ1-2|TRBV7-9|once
CSSSLRGRGYTF
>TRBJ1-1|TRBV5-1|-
CASSLGPGQGNAFF
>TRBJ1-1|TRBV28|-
CASTMNTEAFF
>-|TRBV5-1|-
CASSILTVSGRNEQYF
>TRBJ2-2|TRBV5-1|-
CASSLVSGANTGELFF